In this sample, the clone carrying this T cell receptor beta chain turned up a few times. What it recognizes is unknown. These data come from a study of T-cell memory formation after mild COVID-19. The CDR3 sequence is 16 residues long. V was trimmed by 6 bases and J by 5 bases, leaving 22 bases between them. Germline values: CDR1 SEHNR, CDR2 FQNEAQ (reference sequence). In TCRdb, the 5' RACE reads were re-called with MiXCR into one record per CDR3 protein. The repertoire holds under 200,000 distinct CDR3 sequences, with about a third as singletons. General study findings and limits: Clones shrinking from day 15 to 85 showed even CD4/CD8 mixes; later expanders tilted CD4+. Whether day 37 second-wave clones are SARS-CoV-2-specific was not confirmed.

Sequenced: PBMCs or a T cell subset sorted from them (not recorded which). This sequence originates from an adult woman who had mild COVID-19 (a few samples of this study predate the infection). Cell type and time point are not known. The chain combines TRBV7-9 with TRBJ1-2; TRBD1 is a possible D gene (6 bases). CDR3 coding DNA: TGTGCCAGCAGTCCCGAGGGGGGCCCGTTACAGTATGGCTACACCTTC. Protein product: CASSPEGGPLQYGYTF.